One and the same sample provided the 29 T cell receptor beta chains below, sequenced in a study of T-cell memory formation after mild COVID-19. In TCRdb, the 5' RACE reads were re-called with MiXCR into one record per CDR3 protein. The table lists more than 450,000 distinct CDR3 sequences, roughly 18% of them singletons, with more than 10% in the top ten. Sequenced: PBMCs or a T cell subset sorted from them (not recorded which). These receptors were taken from an adult woman who had mild COVID-19 (a few samples of this study predate the infection). Cell type and time point are not known.

This clonotype showed up just a few times. The chain joins TRBV4-3 to TRBJ2-7; 7 bases line up with TRBD1. Germline V gives CDR1 LGHNA, CDR2 YSLEER. The CDR3 length is 14 residues. The J segment lost 2 bases and the V segment lost 5 bases, leaving 6 bases of the junction unmatched. The CDR3 is CASSLQRGPYEQYF. The CDR3, as DNA: TGCGCCAGCAGCTTACAGAGGGGGCCCTACGAGCAGTACTTC.

The chain uses TRBV20-1 and TRBJ2-3, with 7 positions matching TRBD2. V lost 6 bases to trimming and J lost 2 bases; unmatched junction nucleotides: 5. This CDR3 is built from 13 residues. Germline CDR1 is DFQATT and CDR2 is SNEGSKA (reference sequence). CDR3 bases: TGCAGTGCCCCTAGCGGCTTCACAGATACGCAGTATTTT. Encoded protein: CSAPSGFTDTQYF.

This clonotype has more than one count but fewer than ten. V and J are TRBV20-1 and TRBJ2-5; 11 positions agree with TRBD2. This CDR3 is built from 13 residues. Germline lookup yields CDR1 DFQATT and CDR2 SNEGSKA (reference sequence). Trimming cost V 7 bases and J 1 base; bases outside gene matches: 2. The CDR3 protein is CSGGLAAQETQYF. The CDR3 DNA reads TGCAGTGGGGGACTAGCGGCCCAAGAGACCCAGTACTTC.

The chain couples TRBV7-2 to TRBJ2-4; unclear D gene. Trimming removed 5 bases at V and 1 base at J, with 9 bases between. The CDR3 totals 14 residues. Germline CDR1 is SGHTA and CDR2 is FQGNSA. CDR3 bases: TGTGCCAGCAGCGTCGACACCGCCAAAAACATTCAGTACTTC. This translates into CASSVDTAKNIQYF.

In this sample, this clonotype turned up a few times. The J gene is TRBJ2-1, the V gene TRBV9, with D possibly matching TRBD2 (7 bases). V gave up 0 bases and J gave up 4 bases, with 14 bases separating them. The V gene's germline CDR1 is SGDLS and CDR2 YYNGEE. The CDR3 contains 16 residues. The CDR3 loop is CASSVVGGARYNEQFF. The CDR3 DNA sequence: TGTGCCAGCAGCGTAGTGGGGGGGGCCCGTTACAATGAGCAGTTCTTC.

For the CDR3, the DNA is TGTGCCAGCAGCGTAGTTGCTAGCGGGATCTTAAATGAGCAGTTCTTC. Translating it yields CASSVVASGILNEQFF. The chain combines TRBV9 with TRBJ2-1; 9 bases are a match to TRBD2. V was clipped by 0 bases and J by 7 bases; unmatched bases: 8. This CDR3 comprises 16 residues. The germline V gene encodes CDR1 SGDLS and CDR2 YYNGEE.

This clonotype was recorded a few times. This chain joins TRBV7-2 and TRBJ1-2, with D tentatively TRBD1 (6 bases). V was cut by 6 bases and J by 1 base, with 15 bases left in between. This CDR3 has 15 amino acids. Germline-derived CDR1 and CDR2 are SGHTA and FQGNSA. The CDR3 nucleotides are TGTGCCAGCAGGAAACAGGGTGGGGTTAACTATGGCTACACCTTC. This gives the protein CASRKQGGVNYGYTF.

This clonotype has ten or more counts. The chain carries TRBV24-1 and TRBJ2-3, with 13 nucleotides matching TRBD2. In germline, CDR1 is KGHDR, CDR2 SFDVKD. CDR3 size: 19 residues. The junction had 10 bases not matched to a gene; V was cut back by 2 bases and J by 3 bases. CDR3 in amino acids: CATSDWGLAGTPGTDTQYF. DNA for the CDR3: TGTGCCACCAGTGATTGGGGACTAGCGGGAACCCCCGGAACAGATACGCAGTATTTT.

The chain joins TRBV5-6 to TRBJ2-4, with D unresolved. The CDR3 contains 16 residues. The V end lost 5 bases, the J end lost 0 bases, and 15 bases lay between the germline ends. Per the germline V gene, CDR1 is SGHDT and CDR2 is YYEEEE. The CDR3 nucleotides read TGTGCCAGCAGGCCGTCCAGGCCGCTAGCCAAAAACATTCAGTACTTC. Its translation is CASRPSRPLAKNIQYF.

V and J are TRBV6-5 and TRBJ1-1; D is undetermined. Germline V CDR1 and CDR2: MNHEY, SVGAGI. This CDR3 is built from 13 residues. Trimming took off 2 bases at V and 1 base at J, with 5 bases between the two ends. This chain's CDR3 is CASSYEKNTEAFF. The DNA for the CDR3 is TGTGCCAGCAGTTACGAAAAGAACACTGAAGCTTTCTTT.

V and J are TRBV29-1 and TRBJ1-1, with 9 nucleotides matching TRBD1. Germline V gene lookup returns CDR1 SQVTM and CDR2 ANQGSEA. The CDR3 length is 14 residues. V was pared by 4 bases and J by 7 bases, with 10 bases of the junction left unmatched. The CDR3 sequence is CSVARTGVEGEAFF. CDR3 coding DNA: TGCAGCGTTGCTCGGACAGGGGTGGAGGGTGAAGCTTTCTTT.

This CDR3 reads CASSYESGGVREQFF. The CDR3 DNA reads TGTGCCAGCAGTTATGAGTCAGGGGGTGTACGGGAGCAGTTCTTC. The chain is built from TRBV6-5 and TRBJ2-1; 7 bases map to TRBD1. J was trimmed by 10 bases and V by 3 bases; bases with no gene match: 12. Germline V gene lookup returns CDR1 MNHEY and CDR2 SVGAGI. This CDR3 has 15 residues.

In this sample, this clonotype turned up a few times. In DNA form, the CDR3 reads TGCAGTGCCCCCTCGGGGAGCGGATCCTCCTACGAGCAGTACTTC. Translation gives CSAPSGSGSSYEQYF. J is TRBJ2-7 and V is TRBV20-1; TRBD2 might be the D (5 bases). Germline CDR1 DFQATT, CDR2 SNEGSKA (reference sequence). Trimming took 6 bases from V and 0 from J, leaving 18 bases between them. This CDR3 is built from 15 residues.

This clonotype has a handful of counts. The gene calls are TRBV20-1 and TRBJ2-2, with a possible D match to TRBD2 (5 bases). Germline CDR1 and CDR2: DFQATT and SNEGSKA (reference sequence). Trimming left V 3 bases short and J 7 bases short, with 18 bases between. The length of the CDR3 is 15 residues. The CDR3 here is CSASMPGFMDGELFF. Written as DNA, the CDR3 is TGCAGTGCTAGTATGCCGGGATTTATGGACGGGGAGCTGTTTTTT.

This clonotype was observed a few times. The gene calls are TRBV9 and TRBJ2-1; 9 bases are shared with TRBD2. Germline V gene data show CDR1 as SGDLS and CDR2 as YYNGEE. V shed 3 bases, J shed 9 bases, and the junction held 7 bases outside the gene matches. This CDR3 is built from 14 residues. CDR3 amino acids: CASSASGIRIEQFF. The DNA for the CDR3 is TGTGCCAGCAGCGCTAGCGGGATCCGTATTGAGCAGTTCTTC.

This clonotype was seen only a few times. This chain links TRBV11-2 with TRBJ2-3, with 7 bases fitting TRBD2. This CDR3 has 18 residues. CDR1 is SGHAT, CDR2 FQNNGV, per germline. V shed 2 bases and J 2 bases; nucleotides not matched to a gene: 13. This CDR3 is CASSLIPLAEAYTDTQYF. CDR3 nucleotides: TGTGCCAGCAGCTTAATTCCCCTAGCGGAAGCTTACACAGATACGCAGTATTTT.

This clonotype has more than one count but fewer than ten. J is TRBJ2-7 and V is TRBV29-1; D uncertain. V lost 6 bases and J 3 bases, leaving 9 bases between the germline ends. This CDR3 contains 11 residues. Germline-derived CDR1 and CDR2 are SQVTM and ANQGSEA. The CDR3, as DNA: TGCAGCGTGCACAGCAACTACGAGCAGTACTTC. Its translation: CSVHSNYEQYF.

This clonotype was recorded many times. The chain joins TRBV21-1 to TRBJ2-1; the table assigns TRBD1, which was not confirmed against the DNA. TRBV21-1 is recorded as a pseudogene. The CDR3 is 17 residues long. The CDR3 nucleotides are TGTGCCAGCAGCAAAATCAGAAACAGGGGACAGAACAATGAGCAGTTCTTC. This translates into CASSKIRNRGQNNEQFF.

In this sample, this clonotype turned up a few times. The rearrangement uses TRBV20-1 and TRBJ2-1; 14 positions agree with TRBD2. V gave up 1 base and J gave up 8 bases; unmatched junction bases: 10. The germline CDR1 and CDR2 sequences are DFQATT and SNEGSKA (reference sequence). There are 17 residues in the CDR3. The CDR3 nucleotides read TGCAGTGCTAGAGCCGACCGGACTAGCGGGAGGAGGGATGAGCAGTTCTTC. Residues: CSARADRTSGRRDEQFF.

This clonotype was counted only a few times. This chain links TRBV3-1 with TRBJ1-3, with D possibly matching TRBD1 (6 bases). The CDR3 is 15 residues long. The V end was cut by 5 bases, the J end by 2 bases, with 13 bases between. Germline lookup yields CDR1 LGHDT and CDR2 YNNKEL (reference sequence). CDR3 nucleotides: TGTGCCAGCAGCGCGGCGGGGGCTACTGGAAACACCATATATTTT. Its protein product is CASSAAGATGNTIYF.

The chain couples TRBV7-3 to TRBJ2-2; 7 nucleotides line up with TRBD2. Germline V gene sequence: CDR1 SGHTA, CDR2 FQGTGA. The V gene end was trimmed by 1 base and the J gene end by 6 bases; junction bases not matched to a gene: 8. This CDR3 spans 16 amino acids. The CDR3 region has the DNA TGTGCCAGCAGCTTAAGTGGGGCGGGAGTCGCCGGGGAGCTGTTTTTT. Translation: CASSLSGAGVAGELFF.

The chain recombines TRBV7-6 with TRBJ2-3; no reliable D call. The CDR3 is 14 residues long. Trimming left V 1 base short and J 1 base short, with 6 bases between. Per germline, CDR1 SGHVS and CDR2 FNYEAQ. The CDR3 loop is CASSLERGTDTQYF. The CDR3 DNA reads TGTGCCAGCAGCTTAGAGCGCGGCACAGATACGCAGTATTTT.

The chain carries TRBV6-5 and TRBJ2-4; D is perhaps TRBD1 (6 bases). V was clipped by 5 bases and J by 8 bases, with 13 bases between them. Germline CDR1 and CDR2: MNHEY and SVGAGI. The CDR3 contains 13 residues. CDR3 nucleotides: TGTGCCAGCAGTAAAAGGGGGTTGGACATTCAGTACTTC. It specifies CASSKRGLDIQYF.

This clonotype was picked up a small number of times. The chain couples TRBV3-1 to TRBJ1-1, with D possibly TRBD1 on 6 matching bases. This CDR3 has 13 residues. Trimming took 5 bases from V and 12 from J, leaving 19 bases between them. The germline V gene encodes CDR1 LGHDT and CDR2 YNNKEL (reference sequence). CDR3: CASSSGGGRGSFF. The CDR3 nucleotides are TGTGCCAGCAGCTCGGGCGGGGGGCGAGGATCTTTCTTT. The entire variable domain, with the rest obtained from reference TRBV3-1 and TRBJ1-1, is as follows: DTAVSQTPKYLVTQMGNDKSIKCEQNLGHDTMYWYKQDSKKFLKIMFSYNNKELIINETVPNRFSPKSPDKAHLNLHINSLELGDSAVYFCASSSGGGRGSFFGQGTRLTVV.

The chain links TRBV4-2 to TRBJ1-3, with 9 bases lining up with TRBD1. Germline CDR1 is LGHNA and CDR2 is YNFKEQ. Germline trimming cut 4 bases from V and 0 bases from J; bases unmatched to any gene: 4. This CDR3 spans 16 amino acids. The CDR3 nucleotides are TGTGCCAGCAGCCCACTGGACAGGGGCTCTGGAAACACCATATATTTT. Translated, it gives CASSPLDRGSGNTIYF.

The genes are TRBV6-2 or TRBV6-3 and TRBJ2-7, with TRBD2 matching 10 bases. The CDR3 length is 15 residues. CDR1 MNHEY and CDR2 SVGEGT come from the germline V gene. The ends lost 0 bases at V and 2 bases at J; junction bases unmatched: 1. The chain's CDR3 is CASSYSSGGAYEQYF. CDR3 sequence (DNA): TGTGCCAGCAGTTACTCCAGCGGGGGGGCCTACGAGCAGTACTTC.

The chain uses TRBV4-3 and TRBJ2-3; a possible D gene is TRBD1 (5 bases). Germline loops: CDR1 LGHNA, CDR2 YSLEER. This CDR3 has 16 amino acids. With 2 bases removed from V and 2 bases from J, the gap between germline ends came to 14 bases. DNA for the CDR3: TGCGCCAGCAGCCAATATGGGGCATCATCCACAGATACGCAGTATTTT. This codes for CASSQYGASSTDTQYF.

This clonotype was counted many times. The rearrangement links TRBV7-2 to TRBJ2-7; D perhaps matches TRBD2 (5 bases). This CDR3 contains 14 residues. Looked up from germline, CDR1 is SGHTA and CDR2 is FQGNSA. Trimming removed 5 bases from V and 0 bases from J, with 11 bases in between. This chain's CDR3 is CASSRGLSSYEQYF. CDR3 bases: TGTGCCAGCAGCCGCGGACTGAGCTCCTACGAGCAGTACTTC.

V usage is TRBV12-3 or TRBV12-4 and J usage is TRBJ2-7; TRBD2 is a possible D gene (5 bases). The CDR3 runs 13 residues. Trimming cost V 6 bases and J 7 bases, with 16 bases left between them. The CDR3 here is CASRPNLSGEQYF. The CDR3 DNA reads TGTGCCAGCAGGCCCAACTTATCGGGAGAGCAGTACTTC.